These 10 T cell receptor beta chains were sequenced from one sample in a study of T cells in localized non-small cell lung cancer. The assay was immunoSEQ multiplex PCR, and TCRdb's table has in-frame clones only and misses some. The table has 60,000 to 75,000 clones, roughly four fifths seen once; the top ten hold 4.7%. The material was PBMCs, obtained before any cancer treatment. The receptors derive from a man aged 35 to 69 with stage II lung adenocarcinoma.

The rearrangement links TRBV19 to TRBJ2-3, with D unclear. Trimming cost V 3 bases and J 3 bases, with 10 bases left between them. Germline-derived CDR1 and CDR2 are LNHDA and SQIVND (reference sequence). CDR3 length: 14 residues. CDR3: CASSMQSLTDTQYF. In nucleotides, the CDR3 is TGTGCCAGTAGTATGCAGAGCCTAACAGATACGCAGTATTTT.

The chain carries TRBV27 and TRBJ2-5; D is perhaps TRBD1 (5 bases). The CDR3 is 11 residues long. Trimming took 8 bases from V and 3 from J, leaving 7 bases between them. Germline V CDR1 and CDR2: MNHEY, SMNVEV (reference sequence). The CDR3 sequence: CASGAEETQYF. CDR3 nucleotides: TGTGCCAGCGGGGCAGAAGAGACCCAGTACTTC.

The V call is TRBV6-1, the J call TRBJ1-2; 7 positions agree with TRBD1. Germline assignment: CDR1 MNHNS and CDR2 SASEGT. The CDR3 covers 13 residues. Trimming cost V 8 bases and J 2 bases; bases outside gene matches: 5. The CDR3, as DNA: TGTGCCAGCCTTCCGACAGGGAACTATGGCTACACCTTC. Its protein is CASLPTGNYGYTF.

The chain carries TRBV6-1 and TRBJ1-1; 7 bases fit TRBD1. Germline assignment: CDR1 MNHNS and CDR2 SASEGT. The CDR3 is 13 amino acids. The V gene end was trimmed by 5 bases and the J gene end by 5 bases; junction bases not matched to a gene: 5. CDR3 in amino acids: CASSLDRRTEAFF. In DNA, the CDR3 is TGTGCCAGCAGTTTGGACAGGAGAACTGAAGCTTTCTTT.

V is TRBV5-8 and J is TRBJ2-2, with D unclear. The germline V and J ends were trimmed by 0 bases and 2 bases, with 14 bases remaining between them. The germline V gene encodes CDR1 SGHTS and CDR2 YDEGEE. The CDR3 is made up of 17 amino acids. Written as DNA, the CDR3 is TGTGCCAGCAGCTTGGCCTTAACAGCCCGAAACACCGGGGAGCTGTTTTTT. Protein product: CASSLALTARNTGELFF.

CDR3 residues: CASSLKREYYNEQFF. In nucleotides, the CDR3 is TGTGCCAGCAGCTTAAAAAGAGAGTACTACAATGAGCAGTTCTTC. This chain links TRBV7-8 with TRBJ2-1; D remains unclear. The CDR3 consists of 15 residues. Germline V gene data show CDR1 as SGHVS and CDR2 as FQNEAQ. V was clipped by 2 bases and J by 3 bases, with 11 bases between them.

The rearrangement uses TRBV7-2 and TRBJ2-2; D possibly corresponds to TRBD1 (6 bases). The V end lost 7 bases, the J end lost 7 bases, and 16 bases lay between the germline ends. The CDR3 length is 14 residues. CDR1 and CDR2 from the germline V gene are SGHTA and FQGNSA. The CDR3 is CASTSRTASGELFF. CDR3 bases: TGTGCCAGCACCTCCCGGACAGCAAGCGGGGAGCTGTTTTTT.

On this clone itself: A clone one base away is much larger, so this may be a read error. The genes are TRBV6-5 and TRBJ1-3, with 7 bases aligning to TRBD1. CDR1 is MNHEY and CDR2 is SVGAGI in the germline V gene. The CDR3 contains 14 residues. J gave up 0 bases and V 4 bases, and 0 bases lay outside the gene matches. The CDR3 loop reads CASSSGGSGNTIYF. For the CDR3, the DNA is TGTGCCAGCAGTTCAGGGGGCTCTGGAAACACCATATATTTT.

The chain recombines TRBV5-6 with TRBJ1-2; the D gene is possibly TRBD1 (6 bases). Germline V gene lookup returns CDR1 SGHDT and CDR2 YYEEEE. Trimming cost V 3 bases and J 8 bases, with 8 bases left between them. The CDR3 covers 11 residues. CDR3 sequence: CASSSGQGYTF. The CDR3 DNA sequence: TGTGCCAGCAGCTCTGGACAGGGCTACACCTTC.

The chain couples TRBV6-6 to TRBJ2-1; D is unresolved. The CDR3 is 12 residues long. Germline CDR1 and CDR2: MNHNY and SVGAGI (reference sequence). Trimming stripped 10 bases from V and 5 bases from J, with 12 bases between. CDR3 in amino acids: CATTTRNNEQFF. In DNA form, the CDR3 reads TGTGCCACCACCACGCGGAACAATGAGCAGTTCTTC.